The T cell receptor (beta chain) under discussion was sequenced for a study of T cell changes during pregnancy in multiple sclerosis. This table comes from immunoSEQ multiplex PCR, and its TCRdb copy is limited to in-frame clones, with some not included. The repertoire includes more than 60,000 clones, 91% of them detected once, and more than 1.4% sits in the top ten. The ends lost 5 bases at V and 2 bases at J; junction bases unmatched: 5. Per germline, CDR1 SGHTA and CDR2 FQGNSA. The CDR3 runs 15 residues. This material consisted of peripheral blood, taken in the second trimester of pregnancy. This sequence was found in a female donor with multiple sclerosis, enrolled in a pregnancy study. The rearrangement links TRBV7-2 to TRBJ1-1; 10 nucleotides match TRBD1. The CDR3 coding sequence is TGTGCCAGCAGCCTGGGGACAGGGGCAAACACTGAAGCTTTCTTT. It specifies CASSLGTGANTEAFF.